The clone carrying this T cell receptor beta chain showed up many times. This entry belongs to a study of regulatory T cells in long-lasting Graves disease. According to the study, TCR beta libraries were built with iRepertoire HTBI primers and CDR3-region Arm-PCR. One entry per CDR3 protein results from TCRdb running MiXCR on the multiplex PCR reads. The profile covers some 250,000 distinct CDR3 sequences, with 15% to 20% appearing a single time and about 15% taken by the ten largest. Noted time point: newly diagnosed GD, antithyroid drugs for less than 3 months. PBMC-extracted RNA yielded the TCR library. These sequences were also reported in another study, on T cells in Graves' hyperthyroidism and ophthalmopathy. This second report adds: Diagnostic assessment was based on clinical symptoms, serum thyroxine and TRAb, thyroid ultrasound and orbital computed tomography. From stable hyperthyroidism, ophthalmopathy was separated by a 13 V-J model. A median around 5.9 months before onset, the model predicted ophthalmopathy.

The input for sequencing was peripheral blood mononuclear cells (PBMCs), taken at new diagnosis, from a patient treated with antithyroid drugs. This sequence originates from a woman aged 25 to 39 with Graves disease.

CDR3 bases: TGTGCCAGCAGCTTAGCGCTAGCGGGGACCGAAGCAGATACGCAGTATTTT. It encodes CASSLALAGTEADTQYF. This chain joins TRBV7-8 and TRBJ2-3; 9 nucleotides line up with TRBD2. With V trimmed by 0 bases and J by 4 bases, 8 bases remained unmatched. Germline V CDR1 and CDR2: SGHVS, FQNEAQ. This CDR3 has 17 amino acids.